Following are 8 T cell receptor beta chains from one sample sequenced in a study of CD8 T cells in ankylosing spondylitis. TCRdb fed the 5' RACE reads into MiXCR, producing one record per CDR3 protein. Among a few hundred thousand distinct CDR3 sequences, roughly 20% were seen once, and the ten largest hold roughly 14%. Sequenced sample: blood, either unsorted or a sorted T cell fraction (not recorded which). These receptors were taken from a male donor with ankylosing spondylitis or in good health (not recorded which).

The chain recombines TRBV4-1 with TRBJ2-2, with D perhaps TRBD2 (6 bases). V lost 0 bases and J lost 0, with 11 bases in between. Germline V gene sequence: CDR1 MGHRA, CDR2 YSYEKL. The CDR3 covers 17 residues. CDR3 DNA sequence: TGCGCCAGCAGCCAAGATGGGACGGGGGCGAACACCGGGGAGCTGTTTTTT. Encoded protein: CASSQDGTGANTGELFF.

This sequence joins TRBV2 and TRBJ2-1, with 8 bases that match TRBD1. This CDR3 is 13 amino acids long. The germline V gene has CDR1 SNHLY and CDR2 FYNNEI. After removal of 6 bases from V and 10 bases from J, the junction contained 8 bases not matched to a gene. CDR3 sequence reads: CASRVDRENEQFF. CDR3 in DNA: TGTGCCAGCAGGGTGGACAGGGAAAACGAGCAGTTCTTC.

This clonotype was recorded many times. J is TRBJ2-7 and V is TRBV3-1; weak D call: TRBD1 (5 bases). V shed 0 bases and J shed 3 bases, with 12 bases lying between them. Germline CDR1 is LGHDT and CDR2 is YNNKEL (reference sequence). This CDR3 is built from 15 residues. The CDR3 DNA reads as TGTGCCAGCAGCCAAGAGAAGGGGCCCTTCTACGAGCAGTACTTC. The encoded protein is CASSQEKGPFYEQYF.

Many counts were recorded for this clonotype. V is TRBV12-3 or TRBV12-4 and J is TRBJ2-3; maybe TRBD1 (6 bases). V lost 5 bases and J 0 bases, leaving 12 bases between the germline ends. The CDR3 has 15 residues. The CDR3 DNA reads TGTGCCAGCAGTCTACAGGACAGAAGCACAGATACGCAGTATTTT. Translating gives CASSLQDRSTDTQYF.

There are a few counts of this clonotype. The chain joins TRBV6-5 to TRBJ2-2, with D hard to call. CDR3 length equals 13 residues. Between the trimmed V and J ends, which lost 0 bases and 6 bases, there was a span of 5 bases. Germline lookup yields CDR1 MNHEY and CDR2 SVGAGI. The CDR3 here is CASSYSLAGELFF. CDR3 coding DNA: TGTGCCAGCAGTTACTCCCTCGCCGGGGAGCTGTTTTTT.

The V gene is TRBV7-9, the J gene TRBJ2-1; D is unclear. The germline CDR1 and CDR2 sequences are SEHNR and FQNEAQ (reference sequence). The CDR3 is made up of 12 amino acids. V gave up 3 bases and J gave up 9 bases, with 9 bases separating them. CDR3: CASSLGSAEQFF. CDR3 nucleotides: TGTGCCAGCAGCTTGGGGTCGGCTGAGCAGTTCTTC.

This clonotype has more than one count but fewer than ten. The rearrangement joins TRBV6-5 to TRBJ1-2; the D gene is possibly TRBD1 (5 bases). The CDR3 is 17 residues long. Trimming removed 0 bases at V and 4 bases at J, with 18 bases between. Germline V lookup: CDR1 MNHEY, CDR2 SVGAGI. The chain's CDR3 is CASSYSGQGQGVYGYTF. As DNA, the CDR3 is TGTGCCAGCAGTTACTCGGGTCAAGGTCAGGGAGTCTATGGCTACACCTTC.

The CDR3 coding sequence is TGCAGCGTAACTCAACCGACAGATTCCTACGAGCAGTACTTC. Translating it yields CSVTQPTDSYEQYF. The V call is TRBV29-1, the J call TRBJ2-7; weak D call: TRBD1 (5 bases). The germline CDR1 and CDR2 sequences are SQVTM and ANQGSEA. The V and J ends lost 6 bases and 1 base respectively, with 16 bases between them. This CDR3 spans 14 amino acids.